This T cell receptor (beta chain) emerged from a study of PD-1 blockade in classical Hodgkin lymphoma. The method was immunoSEQ multiplex PCR; TCRdb's version includes in-frame clones alone and lacks a portion of them. The sample holds approximately 26,000 clones, about 70% seen once. Following autologous stem cell transplantation, relapse occurred in every patient, and exposure to brentuximab vedotin varied. There are 14 residues in the CDR3. Trimming removed 5 bases from V and 7 bases from J, with 15 bases in between. Germline V gives CDR1 SGHNT, CDR2 YYREEE (reference sequence). This clone was observed a handful of times.

The material was peripheral blood mononuclear cells (PBMCs), obtained at baseline. The rearrangement joins TRBV5-4 to TRBJ2-2; D is perhaps TRBD1 (6 bases). This sequence originates from a human donor with classical Hodgkin lymphoma. The CDR3 is CASSYQGNGGELFF. The CDR3 coding sequence is TGTGCCAGCAGTTATCAGGGGAATGGCGGGGAGCTGTTTTTT.